Listed below are T cell receptor beta chains from one sample, sequenced in a study of OX40 agonist ivuxolimab in advanced cancers. Produced via immunoSEQ multiplex PCR; TCRdb's table is partial and in-frame only. The table has about 74,000 clones, 84% seen once. The sample here was CD4+ or CD8+ T cells sorted from blood, taken in a trial of the OX40 agonist ivuxolimab. The receptors were gathered from an adult with an advanced solid tumor such as melanoma, head and neck, liver or kidney cancer. The CDR3 runs from the conserved cysteine through the conserved F or W. The order of the fields is J gene, clone size, D gene, CDR3 length, V gene, CDR3 DNA, CDR3 protein. The D gene is left open where the match is weak. The size entry is marked missing in some rows and otherwise reads once, few, many or a size class.

j_call: TRBJ2-3; clone_size: -; d_call: -; cdr3_length: 14; v_call: TRBV25-1; cdr3_nt: TGTGCCAGCAGTGATACCTCAATAACAGATACGCAGTATTTT; cdr3_aa: CASSDTSITDTQYF
j_call: TRBJ1-3; clone_size: -; d_call: TRBD1; cdr3_length: 17; v_call: TRBV5-1; cdr3_nt: TGCGCCAGCAGCTTGAGGGGAAGACAGGGAGCCGGAAACACCATATATTTT; cdr3_aa: CASSLRGRQGAGNTIYF
j_call: TRBJ2-7; clone_size: -; d_call: -; cdr3_length: 17; v_call: TRBV21-1; cdr3_nt: TGTGCCAGCAGCAAAGCTCGCGTAGGGGCCCTACTCTACGAGCAGTACTTC; cdr3_aa: CASSKARVGALLYEQYF
j_call: TRBJ2-7; clone_size: -; d_call: TRBD1; cdr3_length: 15; v_call: TRBV9; cdr3_nt: TGTGCCAGCAGCGAGACGACAGGGATTGGCGGAGAGCAGTACTTC; cdr3_aa: CASSETTGIGGEQYF
j_call: TRBJ2-1; clone_size: -; d_call: TRBD1; cdr3_length: 16; v_call: TRBV19; cdr3_nt: TGTGCCAGTAGTGAACAGGGGCCAGCCCGCTACAATGAGCAGTTCTTC; cdr3_aa: CASSEQGPARYNEQFF
j_call: TRBJ2-3; clone_size: -; d_call: -; cdr3_length: 14; v_call: TRBV2; cdr3_nt: TGTGCCAGCAGTGAATTCTTTAGCACAGATACGCAGTATTTT; cdr3_aa: CASSEFFSTDTQYF
j_call: TRBJ1-1; clone_size: -; d_call: -; cdr3_length: 14; v_call: TRBV5-1; cdr3_nt: TGCGCCAGCAGCCCCGCGGGATGGGGGACTGAAGCTTTCTTT; cdr3_aa: CASSPAGWGTEAFF
j_call: TRBJ1-6; clone_size: -; d_call: TRBD1; cdr3_length: 16; v_call: TRBV28; cdr3_nt: TGTGCCAGCAGTCAGACAGGGTCTCGATATAATTCACCCCTCCACTTT; cdr3_aa: CASSQTGSRYNSPLHF
j_call: TRBJ1-4; clone_size: -; d_call: -; cdr3_length: 14; v_call: TRBV7-9; cdr3_nt: TGTGCCAGCAGCTTAACGACCTGGGGAGAAAAACTGTTTTTT; cdr3_aa: CASSLTTWGEKLFF
j_call: TRBJ2-3; clone_size: -; d_call: -; cdr3_length: 14; v_call: TRBV28; cdr3_nt: TGTGCCAGCAGAAGGGACCTAAAAACAGATACGCAGTATTTT; cdr3_aa: CASRRDLKTDTQYF
j_call: TRBJ2-7; clone_size: -; d_call: TRBD1; cdr3_length: 15; v_call: TRBV4-3; cdr3_nt: TGCGCCAGCAGCCAGTCCGGGACAGGGCGTTACGGGCAGTACTTC; cdr3_aa: CASSQSGTGRYGQYF
j_call: TRBJ1-1; clone_size: -; d_call: TRBD1; cdr3_length: 14; v_call: TRBV7-9; cdr3_nt: TGTGCCAGCAGTTTCAGGGGGCGGGGGACTGAAGCTTTCTTT; cdr3_aa: CASSFRGRGTEAFF
j_call: TRBJ2-1; clone_size: once; d_call: TRBD1; cdr3_length: 16; v_call: TRBV9; cdr3_nt: TGTGCCAGCAGCGCCATAACAGGGGAGTCCTACAATGAGCAGTTCTTC; cdr3_aa: CASSAITGESYNEQFF
j_call: TRBJ2-3; clone_size: -; d_call: TRBD1; cdr3_length: 19; v_call: TRBV28; cdr3_nt: TGTGCCAGCAGCTGGATGGGACAGGGGCCCATACATCGGACAGATACGCAGTATTTT; cdr3_aa: CASSWMGQGPIHRTDTQYF
j_call: TRBJ1-6; clone_size: -; d_call: -; cdr3_length: 12; v_call: TRBV27; cdr3_nt: TGTGCCAGTCGAGCGCTGCCTGGTCCCCTCCACTTT; cdr3_aa: CASRALPGPLHF
j_call: TRBJ2-6; clone_size: -; d_call: TRBD2; cdr3_length: 19; v_call: TRBV18; cdr3_nt: TGTGCCAGCTCACCAGCTTTGGGAGCGGGAGCATCTGGGGCCAACGTCCTGACTTTC; cdr3_aa: CASSPALGAGASGANVLTF
j_call: TRBJ1-2; clone_size: -; d_call: -; cdr3_length: 13; v_call: TRBV10-1; cdr3_nt: TGCGCCAGCAGTGAACAAGGGAACTATGGCTACACCTTC; cdr3_aa: CASSEQGNYGYTF
j_call: TRBJ2-7; clone_size: -; d_call: -; cdr3_length: 16; v_call: TRBV19; cdr3_nt: TGTGCCAGTAGGGAATCAACCGGGACTCCATTCTACGAGCAGTACTTC; cdr3_aa: CASRESTGTPFYEQYF
j_call: TRBJ1-2; clone_size: -; d_call: -; cdr3_length: 14; v_call: TRBV28; cdr3_nt: TGTGCCAGCAGTTTATCCCAAGTGCTTTATGGCTACACCTTC; cdr3_aa: CASSLSQVLYGYTF
j_call: TRBJ2-3; clone_size: -; d_call: -; cdr3_length: 14; v_call: TRBV7-9; cdr3_nt: TGTGCCAGCAGCTTATCAGGGGCAACAGATACGCAGTATTTT; cdr3_aa: CASSLSGATDTQYF
j_call: TRBJ2-3; clone_size: few; d_call: TRBD1; cdr3_length: 16; v_call: TRBV5-1; cdr3_nt: TGCGCCAGCAGCTTGGCCGGGACAGATAGCACAGATACGCAGTATTTT; cdr3_aa: CASSLAGTDSTDTQYF
j_call: TRBJ1-1; clone_size: -; d_call: -; cdr3_length: 17; v_call: TRBV14; cdr3_nt: TGTGCCAGCAGCCAAGATCGTCGATGGGGGGGGCACACTGAAGCTTTCTTT; cdr3_aa: CASSQDRRWGGHTEAFF
j_call: TRBJ2-1; clone_size: -; d_call: -; cdr3_length: 14; v_call: TRBV18; cdr3_nt: TGTGCCAGCTCACCACCGACAGCCTACAATGAGCAGTTCTTC; cdr3_aa: CASSPPTAYNEQFF
j_call: TRBJ1-2; clone_size: -; d_call: -; cdr3_length: 13; v_call: TRBV11-2; cdr3_nt: TGTGCCAGCAGCTTCCAGGGTTACAGCGGCTACACCTTC; cdr3_aa: CASSFQGYSGYTF
j_call: TRBJ1-2; clone_size: once; d_call: TRBD1; cdr3_length: 12; v_call: TRBV28; cdr3_nt: TGTGCCAGCAGGAGTTCCCGGACAGGGTACACCTTC; cdr3_aa: CASRSSRTGYTF
j_call: TRBJ1-5; clone_size: -; d_call: -; cdr3_length: 17; v_call: TRBV2; cdr3_nt: TGTGCCAGCAGTGAAATGGAGGGGACTGGAGGGGTTCAGCCCCAGCATTTT; cdr3_aa: CASSEMEGTGGVQPQHF
j_call: TRBJ1-1; clone_size: -; d_call: -; cdr3_length: 15; v_call: TRBV19; cdr3_nt: TGTGCCAGTAGCCCGTATTCGGGGGCCAACACTGAAGCTTTCTTT; cdr3_aa: CASSPYSGANTEAFF
j_call: TRBJ2-5; clone_size: -; d_call: -; cdr3_length: 14; v_call: TRBV19; cdr3_nt: TGTGCCAGTAGTATTTCGGGGGGCGGAGAGACCCAGTACTTC; cdr3_aa: CASSISGGGETQYF
j_call: TRBJ2-3; clone_size: -; d_call: -; cdr3_length: 14; v_call: TRBV7-6; cdr3_nt: TGTGCCAGCAGCTTGCGAGGGCCGGTAGATACGCAGTATTTT; cdr3_aa: CASSLRGPVDTQYF
j_call: TRBJ1-5; clone_size: few; d_call: -; cdr3_length: 8; v_call: TRBV3-1/TRBV3-2; cdr3_nt: TGTGTTTGCCAGCCCCAGCATTTT; cdr3_aa: CVCQPQHF
j_call: TRBJ1-6; clone_size: -; d_call: TRBD1; cdr3_length: 14; v_call: TRBV19; cdr3_nt: TGTGCCAGTAAAACAGGGGGAATCAATTCACCCCTCCACTTT; cdr3_aa: CASKTGGINSPLHF
j_call: TRBJ2-7; clone_size: -; d_call: TRBD1; cdr3_length: 14; v_call: TRBV12-5; cdr3_nt: TGTGCTAGTGGTACGGGGACAGGGGGCGGCGAGCAGTACTTC; cdr3_aa: CASGTGTGGGEQYF
j_call: TRBJ2-1; clone_size: once; d_call: -; cdr3_length: 13; v_call: TRBV30; cdr3_nt: TGTGCCTGGAGCCCGCTTACCTACAATGAGCAGTTCTTC; cdr3_aa: CAWSPLTYNEQFF
j_call: TRBJ1-5; clone_size: -; d_call: -; cdr3_length: 11; v_call: TRBV28; cdr3_nt: TGTGCCAGCAGTACATCTTTGCCCCAGCATTTT; cdr3_aa: CASSTSLPQHF
j_call: TRBJ1-2; clone_size: -; d_call: TRBD1; cdr3_length: 16; v_call: TRBV6-6; cdr3_nt: TGTGCCACCGCCCCGGGACAGGGGCCCTTGGGGTATGGCTACACCTTC; cdr3_aa: CATAPGQGPLGYGYTF
j_call: TRBJ2-1; clone_size: few; d_call: -; cdr3_length: 14; v_call: TRBV7-9; cdr3_nt: TGTGCCAGCAGCTTAGAACAGTACTCCGATGAGCAGTTCTTC; cdr3_aa: CASSLEQYSDEQFF
j_call: TRBJ1-1; clone_size: -; d_call: TRBD1; cdr3_length: 14; v_call: TRBV29-1; cdr3_nt: TGCAGCGTTAGACAGGGGGCGCAGAACACTGAAGCTTTCTTT; cdr3_aa: CSVRQGAQNTEAFF
j_call: TRBJ2-7; clone_size: -; d_call: TRBD1; cdr3_length: 15; v_call: TRBV11-2; cdr3_nt: TGTGCCAGCAGCGCCAGGGACAGGGGCTCCTACGAGCAGTACTTC; cdr3_aa: CASSARDRGSYEQYF
j_call: TRBJ2-3; clone_size: -; d_call: TRBD2; cdr3_length: 18; v_call: TRBV5-4; cdr3_nt: TGTGCCAGCAGCCCTGCCGGGACTAGCGGGGGGGTGAGTTATACGCAGTATTTT; cdr3_aa: CASSPAGTSGGVSYTQYF
j_call: TRBJ1-5; clone_size: -; d_call: -; cdr3_length: 16; v_call: TRBV5-4; cdr3_nt: TGTGCCAGCAGCTCCACAAAGAAGAGGGTAAATCAGCCCCAGCATTTT; cdr3_aa: CASSSTKKRVNQPQHF
j_call: TRBJ1-5; clone_size: -; d_call: -; cdr3_length: 13; v_call: TRBV7-9; cdr3_nt: TGTGCCAGCAGCTTATCAGGGTACCAGCCCCAGCATTTT; cdr3_aa: CASSLSGYQPQHF
j_call: TRBJ1-5; clone_size: -; d_call: -; cdr3_length: 13; v_call: TRBV19; cdr3_nt: TGTGCCAGTACCCGAAGGCGAGACCAGCCCCAGCATTTT; cdr3_aa: CASTRRRDQPQHF
j_call: TRBJ2-2; clone_size: -; d_call: TRBD2; cdr3_length: 19; v_call: TRBV7-8; cdr3_nt: TGTGCCAGCAGCTTAGTCTCCAACACGGCGGGGGGGCCAACCGGGGAGCTGTTTTTT; cdr3_aa: CASSLVSNTAGGPTGELFF
j_call: TRBJ2-6; clone_size: -; d_call: -; cdr3_length: 15; v_call: TRBV28; cdr3_nt: TGTGCCAGCAGTTTAAGTTGGCCTGGGGCCAACGTCCTGACTTTC; cdr3_aa: CASSLSWPGANVLTF
j_call: TRBJ2-3; clone_size: -; d_call: -; cdr3_length: 16; v_call: TRBV4-1; cdr3_nt: TGCGCCAGCAGCCAGTTCCCGGGACCGCGGCCAGATACGCAGTATTTT; cdr3_aa: CASSQFPGPRPDTQYF